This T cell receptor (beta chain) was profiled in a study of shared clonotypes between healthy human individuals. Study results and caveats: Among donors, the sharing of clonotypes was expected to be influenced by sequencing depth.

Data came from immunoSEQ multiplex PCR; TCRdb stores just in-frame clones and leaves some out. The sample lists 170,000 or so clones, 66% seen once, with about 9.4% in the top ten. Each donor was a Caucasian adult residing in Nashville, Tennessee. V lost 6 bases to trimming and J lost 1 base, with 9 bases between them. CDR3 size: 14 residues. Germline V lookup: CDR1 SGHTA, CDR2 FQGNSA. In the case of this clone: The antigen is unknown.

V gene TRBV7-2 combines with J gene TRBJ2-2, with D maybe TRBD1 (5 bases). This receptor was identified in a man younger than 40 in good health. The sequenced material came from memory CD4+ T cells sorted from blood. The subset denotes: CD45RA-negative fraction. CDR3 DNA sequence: TGTGCCAGCAGTAGACAGAGGAACACCGGGGAGCTGTTTTTT. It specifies CASSRQRNTGELFF.